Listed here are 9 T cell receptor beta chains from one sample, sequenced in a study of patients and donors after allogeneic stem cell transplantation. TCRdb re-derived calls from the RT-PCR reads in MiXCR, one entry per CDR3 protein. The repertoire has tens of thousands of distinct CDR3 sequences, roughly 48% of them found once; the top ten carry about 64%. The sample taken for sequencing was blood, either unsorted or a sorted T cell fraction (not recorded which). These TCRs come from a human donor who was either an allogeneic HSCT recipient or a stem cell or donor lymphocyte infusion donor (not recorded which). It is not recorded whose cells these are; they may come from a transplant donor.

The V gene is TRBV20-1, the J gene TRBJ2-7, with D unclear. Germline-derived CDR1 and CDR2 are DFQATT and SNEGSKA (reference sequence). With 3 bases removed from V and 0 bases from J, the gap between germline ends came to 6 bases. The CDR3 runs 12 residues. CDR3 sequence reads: CSARPDSYEQYF. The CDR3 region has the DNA TGCAGTGCTAGGCCGGACTCCTACGAGCAGTACTTC.

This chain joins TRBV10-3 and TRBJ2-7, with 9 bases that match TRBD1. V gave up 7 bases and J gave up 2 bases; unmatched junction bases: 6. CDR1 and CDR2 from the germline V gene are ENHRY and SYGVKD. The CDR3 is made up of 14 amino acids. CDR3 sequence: CAINPGQGTYEQYF. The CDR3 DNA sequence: TGTGCCATCAATCCGGGACAGGGTACCTACGAGCAGTACTTC.

CDR3 in DNA: TGTGCCAGCAGTTCGACAGGGAATTCACCCCTCCACTTT. Translated: CASSSTGNSPLHF. The rearrangement uses TRBV7-3 and TRBJ1-6, with 7 bases that match TRBD1. The germline CDR1 and CDR2 sequences are SGHTA and FQGTGA. Unmatched junction bases numbered 3, after V lost 6 bases and J lost 7 bases. This CDR3 contains 13 residues.

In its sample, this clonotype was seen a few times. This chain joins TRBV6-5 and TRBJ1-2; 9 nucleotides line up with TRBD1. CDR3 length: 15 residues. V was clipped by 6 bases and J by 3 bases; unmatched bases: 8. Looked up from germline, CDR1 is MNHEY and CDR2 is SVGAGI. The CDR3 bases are TGTGCCAGCAGAATCACAGGGGGCGCATACTATGGCTACACCTTC. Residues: CASRITGGAYYGYTF.

The CDR3 region is CATSDLHGGGNTEAFF. In nucleotides, the CDR3 is TGTGCCACCAGTGATTTGCACGGGGGCGGGAACACTGAAGCTTTCTTT. The chain joins TRBV24-1 to TRBJ1-1, with TRBD1 as a possible D gene (6 bases). The length of the CDR3 is 16 residues. V shed 0 bases and J shed 1 base, with 11 bases lying between them. Germline V CDR1 and CDR2: KGHDR, SFDVKD.

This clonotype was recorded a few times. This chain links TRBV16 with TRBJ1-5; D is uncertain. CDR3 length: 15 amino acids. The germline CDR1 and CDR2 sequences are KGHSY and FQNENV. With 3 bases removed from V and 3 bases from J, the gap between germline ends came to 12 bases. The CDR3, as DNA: TGTGCCAGCAGCCACGGTGCGGGATACAATCAGCCCCAGCATTTT. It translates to CASSHGAGYNQPQHF.

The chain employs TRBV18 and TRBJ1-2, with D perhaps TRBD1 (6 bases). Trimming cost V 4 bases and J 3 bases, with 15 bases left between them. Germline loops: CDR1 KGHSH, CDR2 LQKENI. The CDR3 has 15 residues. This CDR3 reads CASSLASDRDYGYTF. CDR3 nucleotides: TGTGCCAGCTCACTAGCCTCGGACAGAGACTATGGCTACACCTTC.

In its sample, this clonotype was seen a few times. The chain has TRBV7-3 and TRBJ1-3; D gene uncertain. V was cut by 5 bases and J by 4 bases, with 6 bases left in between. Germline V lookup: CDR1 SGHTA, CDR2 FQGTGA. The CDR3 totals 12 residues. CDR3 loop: CASSPDGNTIYF. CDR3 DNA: TGTGCCAGCAGCCCTGACGGAAACACCATATATTTT.

CDR3 in amino acids: CASSEPLQPTANTGELFF. The CDR3 DNA sequence: TGTGCCAGCAGCGAACCTTTACAGCCGACCGCGAACACCGGGGAGCTGTTTTTT. The chain uses TRBV21-1 and TRBJ2-2. TRBV21-1 is flagged as a pseudogene. CDR3 length: 18 residues.